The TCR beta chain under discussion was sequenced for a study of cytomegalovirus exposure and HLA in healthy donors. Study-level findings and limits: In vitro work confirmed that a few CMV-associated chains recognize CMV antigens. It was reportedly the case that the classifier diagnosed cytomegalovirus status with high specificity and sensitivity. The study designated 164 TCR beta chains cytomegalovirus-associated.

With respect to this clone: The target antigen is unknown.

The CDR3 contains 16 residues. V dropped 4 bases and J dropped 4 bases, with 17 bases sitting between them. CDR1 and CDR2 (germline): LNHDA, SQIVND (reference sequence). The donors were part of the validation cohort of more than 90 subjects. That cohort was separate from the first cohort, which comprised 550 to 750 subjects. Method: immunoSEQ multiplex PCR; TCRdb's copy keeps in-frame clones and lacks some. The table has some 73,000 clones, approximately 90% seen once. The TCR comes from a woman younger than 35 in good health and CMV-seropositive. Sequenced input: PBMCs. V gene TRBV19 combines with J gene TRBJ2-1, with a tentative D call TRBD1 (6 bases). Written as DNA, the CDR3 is TGTGCCAGTAGTAAAACCGGGACAAATAGATACAATGAGCAGTTCTTC. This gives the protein CASSKTGTNRYNEQFF. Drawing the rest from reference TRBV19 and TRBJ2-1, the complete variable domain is DGGITQSPKYLFRKEGQNVTLSCEQNLNHDAMYWYRQDPGQGLRLIYYSQIVNDFQKGDIAEGYSVSREKKESFPLTVTSAQKNPTAFYLCASSKTGTNRYNEQFFGPGTRLTVL.